This T cell receptor beta chain was captured by sequencing in a study of T cell repertoires in cytomegalovirus infection. Study in general: Both recently identified HLA-C-restricted and well-studied HLA-B-restricted CMV epitopes were used in the study. Public TCR beta signatures provided an indication of both CMV infection and a matching HLA type. Study-wide results and caveats: Summed public TCR beta family frequency identified CMV carriers bearing the relevant HLA. CMV-specific TCR beta clonotypes restricted by HLA-C were the ones dominating the ex vivo response.

TCRdb passed the reads through MiXCR, listing each CDR3 protein once. The sample lists some 480,000 distinct CDR3 sequences; around 35% were seen once. This clonotype has just a few counts. Its specificity is unknown. The CDR3 runs to 13 residues. The germline V gene encodes CDR1 SGHDT and CDR2 YYEEEE. The germline V and J ends were trimmed by 5 bases and 0 bases, with 8 bases remaining between them. V usage is TRBV5-6 and J usage is TRBJ2-5, with D unresolved. The sequence derives from a human donor in good health (CMV status not recorded). Some clones in this sample may be carry-over from other donors' samples. Specimen: cultured PBMCs, collected from culture after CMV antigen stimulation. The CDR3 DNA follows: TGTGCCAGCAGACCTAAACACCAAGAGACCCAGTACTTC. Translation gives CASRPKHQETQYF.